Below are 15 T cell receptor beta chains sequenced from a single sample in a study of blood T cell repertoires in COVID-19. The method was immunoSEQ multiplex PCR; TCRdb's version includes in-frame clones alone and lacks a portion of them. The table lists over 250,000 clones, over 75% of them singletons. The sequenced sample consisted of peripheral blood. The receptors shown here come from an older woman with acute or convalescent COVID-19.

The chain combines TRBV4-2 with TRBJ1-1, with TRBD1 as a possible D gene (5 bases). The V end lost 1 base, the J end lost 1 base, and 10 bases lay between the germline ends. Germline lookup yields CDR1 LGHNA and CDR2 YNFKEQ. The CDR3 sequence is 15 residues long. For the CDR3, the DNA is TGTGCCAGCAGCCAAGCTCAGGGCGGGAACACTGAAGCTTTCTTT. Its protein product is CASSQAQGGNTEAFF.

A word on this clone: Other DNA sequences of this sample code for an identical CDR3. This chain links TRBV7-3 with TRBJ2-1; no reliable D call. Per germline, CDR1 SGHTA and CDR2 FQGTGA. The ends were cut back, 6 bases at V and 0 bases at J, with 6 bases in the middle. The CDR3 has 13 amino acids. CDR3 sequence: CASSLSSYNEQFF. The CDR3 nucleotides are TGTGCCAGCAGTCTCAGCTCCTACAATGAGCAGTTCTTC.

The rearrangement uses TRBV19 and TRBJ2-7; 7 bases line up with TRBD2. Germline V gene data show CDR1 as LNHDA and CDR2 as SQIVND (reference sequence). With V trimmed by 3 bases and J by 3 bases, 2 bases remained unmatched. This CDR3 is 13 amino acids long. CDR3 region: CASSIREGYEQYF. The DNA for the CDR3 is TGTGCCAGTAGTATCAGGGAGGGCTACGAGCAGTACTTC. Drawing the rest from reference TRBV19 and TRBJ2-7, the complete variable domain is DGGITQSPKYLFRKEGQNVTLSCEQNLNHDAMYWYRQDPGQGLRLIYYSQIVNDFQKGDIAEGYSVSREKKESFPLTVTSAQKNPTAFYLCASSIREGYEQYFGPGTRLTVT.

The chain recombines TRBV7-9 with TRBJ1-4, with no clear D. Germline-derived CDR1 and CDR2 are SEHNR and FQNEAQ (reference sequence). CDR3 length equals 16 residues. V was shortened by 1 base and J by 3 bases, with 12 bases between the two germline ends. The CDR3 loop is CASSLDSDWANEKLFF. In DNA, the CDR3 is TGTGCCAGCAGCTTAGATTCTGACTGGGCTAATGAAAAACTGTTTTTT. The full variable domain, completed using reference TRBV7-9 and TRBJ1-4, is DTGVSQNPRHKITKRGQNVTFRCDPISEHNRLYWYRQTLGQGPEFLTYFQNEAQLEKSRLLSDRFSAERPKGSFSTLEIQRTEQGDSAMYLCASSLDSDWANEKLFFGSGTQLSVL.

The chain uses TRBV3-1 (or the pseudogene TRBV3-2) and TRBJ1-6; TRBD1 agrees at 7 bases. Germline CDR1 LGHDT, CDR2 YNNKEL (reference sequence). This CDR3 has 18 amino acids. With 5 bases clipped from V and 5 bases from J, the junction kept 15 bases outside the gene matches. This chain's CDR3 is CASSFSPRIQGDNSPLHF. The CDR3 DNA is TGTGCCAGCAGCTTCTCGCCCAGAATCCAGGGGGATAATTCACCCCTCCACTTT.

This chain connects TRBV2 to TRBJ2-5; the D is unclear. V was cut by 8 bases and J by 5 bases, with 6 bases left in between. The CDR3 loop spans 10 amino acids. The germline CDR1 and CDR2 sequences are SNHLY and FYNNEI. The CDR3 region has the DNA TGTGCCAGCGGTCGGGAGACCCAGTACTTC. Residues: CASGRETQYF.

This chain connects TRBV6-1 to TRBJ2-7; D possibly corresponds to TRBD2 (6 bases). This CDR3 contains 14 residues. V was clipped by 3 bases and J by 3 bases, with 12 bases between them. Per the germline V gene, CDR1 is MNHNS and CDR2 is SASEGT. The CDR3 DNA follows: TGTGCCAGCAGTGAGATTAGCGGAGACTACGAGCAGTACTTC. As protein: CASSEISGDYEQYF.

The chain employs TRBV5-4 and TRBJ1-2; unclear D gene. This CDR3 is built from 14 residues. The germline V gene encodes CDR1 SGHNT and CDR2 YYREEE (reference sequence). Trimming took 4 bases from V and 4 from J, leaving 14 bases between them. In DNA form, the CDR3 reads TGTGCCAGCAGCCCACCCGGTACGGGCTATGGCTACACCTTC. Amino acid sequence: CASSPPGTGYGYTF.

The CDR3 DNA is TGTGCCAGCAGTCCCAGGACAGGGGGGGCTAACTATGGCTACACCTTC. This sequence encodes CASSPRTGGANYGYTF. V gene TRBV27 combines with J gene TRBJ1-2; 10 bases align to TRBD1. The junction had 6 bases not matched to a gene; V was cut back by 5 bases and J by 0 bases. Germline loops: CDR1 MNHEY, CDR2 SMNVEV (reference sequence). The CDR3 length is 16 residues.

V and J are TRBV5-1 and TRBJ1-5; D possibly corresponds to TRBD1 (6 bases). Trimming took off 2 bases at V and 0 bases at J, with 18 bases between the two ends. The CDR3 runs 18 residues. Germline V CDR1 and CDR2: SGHRS, YFSETQ. CDR3 DNA sequence: TGCGCCAGCAGCTTCCGGGTCGGGGGGCTCGGTAGCAATCAGCCCCAGCATTTT. It encodes CASSFRVGGLGSNQPQHF.

The chain carries TRBV3-1 (or the pseudogene TRBV3-2) and TRBJ2-7; D is possibly TRBD2 (5 bases). V was shortened by 4 bases and J by 3 bases, with 13 bases between the two germline ends. The CDR3 has 14 residues. From germline, CDR1 is LGHDT and CDR2 YNNKEL (reference sequence). CDR3 nucleotides: TGTGCCAGCAGCCCGGGATCGGGCAACTACGAGCAGTACTTC. Amino acid sequence: CASSPGSGNYEQYF.

The chain carries TRBV7-9 and TRBJ2-3; 7 bases fit TRBD2. The V gene's germline CDR1 is SEHNR and CDR2 FQNEAQ (reference sequence). The CDR3 sequence is 17 residues long. Trimming took 4 bases from V and 4 from J; bases not matched to a gene: 14. CDR3 nucleotide sequence: TGTGCCAGCAGCTCTAAAGGAGGGAGGGCCGGGGCAGATACGCAGTATTTT. It encodes CASSSKGGRAGADTQYF.

This chain joins TRBV28 and TRBJ2-7; TRBD1 matches at 9 bases. Germline CDR1 and CDR2: MDHEN and SYDVKM. The CDR3 totals 15 residues. The trim removed 3 bases at V and 5 bases at J, leaving 8 bases unmatched. In DNA, the CDR3 is TGTGCCAGCAGTTTTGGACAGGGGAGCAGGAACGAGCAGTACTTC. Residues: CASSFGQGSRNEQYF.

This clone was detected only once. The rearrangement joins TRBV2 to TRBJ1-1; TRBD1 aligns across 9 bases. The CDR3 runs to 11 residues. Unmatched junction bases numbered 3, after V lost 6 bases and J lost 10 bases. Germline V CDR1 and CDR2: SNHLY, FYNNEI. CDR3 DNA sequence: TGTGCCAGCAGAGGGACAGGGTCAGCTTTCTTT. As protein: CASRGTGSAFF.

The V and J genes are TRBV3-1 (or the pseudogene TRBV3-2) and TRBJ2-2; no firm D call. Germline V gives CDR1 LGHDT, CDR2 YNNKEL (reference sequence). CDR3 length: 14 residues. Trimming left V 0 bases short and J 4 bases short, with 6 bases between. CDR3 protein: CASSQEDSTGELFF. The CDR3 bases are TGTGCCAGCAGCCAAGAAGATAGCACCGGGGAGCTGTTTTTT.